A single sample gave rise to the 5 T cell receptor beta chains below, sequenced in a study of T cells after posttransplantation cyclophosphamide. Libraries were prepared by immunoSEQ multiplex PCR; TCRdb keeps only in-frame clonotypes and omits some of them. The sample holds approximately 27,000 clones, and no clone turns up only once. The sequencing input was PBMCs. The receptors originated from a man in his forties or fifties in good health, CMV-negative, and a related stem cell transplant donor.

This clone occurred many times. The chain carries TRBV18 and TRBJ2-7, with 7 positions matching TRBD1. J lost 0 bases, V lost 4 bases, and 3 bases had no gene match. Germline values: CDR1 KGHSH, CDR2 LQKENI. This CDR3 is 14 amino acids long. Here the CDR3 DNA reads TGTGCCAGCTCACGCCGGGACAGCTCCTACGAGCAGTACTTC. It encodes CASSRRDSSYEQYF.

This clone was seen many times. Different DNA sequences within this sample yield the same CDR3. The rearrangement links TRBV5-3 to TRBJ2-1; 7 bases are a match to TRBD1. TRBV5-3 has ORF status, its function being uncertain. The CDR3 covers 12 residues. V gave up 10 bases and J gave up 4 bases; unmatched junction bases: 5. CDR3 nucleotides: TGTGCCCGGGACAGACTTTACAATGAGCAGTTCTTC. Translated: CARDRLYNEQFF.

This clone was picked up many times. The chain uses TRBV2 and TRBJ1-4; 7 positions match TRBD1. J lost 8 bases, V lost 6 bases, and 9 bases had no gene match. CDR3 length: 14 amino acids. Germline V gene data show CDR1 as SNHLY and CDR2 as FYNNEI. The DNA of the CDR3 is TGTGCCAGCAGAGACAGGGTCGGGTCGGAAAAACTGTTTTTT. This gives the protein CASRDRVGSEKLFF. The variable domain in full, with the rest retrieved from reference TRBV2 and TRBJ1-4, is EPEVTQTPSHQVTQMGQEVILRCVPISNHLYFYWYRQILGQKVEFLVSFYNNEISEKSEIFDDQFSVERPDGSNFTLKIRSTKLEDSAMYFCASRDRVGSEKLFFGSGTQLSVL.

This clone was detected many times. V and J are TRBV2 and TRBJ2-4; 7 bases fit TRBD1. Per germline, CDR1 SNHLY and CDR2 FYNNEI. V gave up 6 bases and J gave up 2 bases; unmatched junction bases: 4. This CDR3 has 14 amino acids. CDR3 loop: CASRRGPSKNIQYF. In nucleotides, the CDR3 is TGTGCCAGCAGAAGGGGGCCTTCCAAAAACATTCAGTACTTC.

The sample holds many counts of this clone. The genes are TRBV30 and TRBJ1-5; D call uncertain. Between the trimmed V and J ends, which lost 0 bases and 3 bases, there was a span of 6 bases. CDR1 and CDR2 (germline): GTSNPN, SVGIG (reference sequence). This CDR3 spans 13 amino acids. CDR3 region: CAWSVQNNQPQHF. CDR3 DNA: TGTGCCTGGAGTGTGCAGAACAATCAGCCCCAGCATTTT.